This T cell receptor beta chain was captured by sequencing in a study of beta chain features in type 1 diabetes. CD45RO/CCR7/CD25/CD127/CD95/CD27 separated CD4+ naive, central memory, regulatory and stem cell-like memory cells by sorting. In regard to this clone: Its specificity is unknown.

Study-level points and caveats: For Type 1 diabetes patients, all four CD4+ subsets carried TCRB CDR3s that were moderately but significantly shorter. PCR could preferentially amplify shorter templates, alike in patients and controls. VDJ junctions sequenced from type 1 diabetes patients showed fewer insertions and more deletions. It was not settled here whether HLA type affects TCRB rearrangement.

The CDR3 has 13 amino acids. Germline V gives CDR1 GTSNPN, CDR2 SVGIG (reference sequence). The V and J ends lost 4 bases and 10 bases respectively, with 17 bases between them. Expressed TCRB transcripts were sequenced because the isolated RNA had all been reverse transcribed beforehand. Measured with immunoSEQ multiplex PCR; TCRdb has only the in-frame clones, and not every one. The data show under 300,000 clones, over 11% seen once. The receptor was derived from a man aged 30 to 45 with type 1 diabetes. The chain links TRBV30 to TRBJ2-1; a possible D gene is TRBD1 (6 bases). Sequencing input: naive CD4+ T cells from blood. For the CDR3, the DNA is TGTGCCTGGAATGAATGGGGACACATCGAGCAGTTCTTC. Its protein is CAWNEWGHIEQFF.